Listed here are 27 T cell receptor beta chains from one sample, sequenced in a study of cytomegalovirus exposure and HLA in healthy donors. In the PCR, 60 Vbeta and 13 Jbeta primers were used. The assay was immunoSEQ multiplex PCR, and TCRdb's table has in-frame clones only and misses some. The sample contains approximately 190,000 clones, over 75% of which appear only once. Input material: PBMCs. The origin of the receptors is a middle-aged man in good health and CMV-seronegative.

This chain uses TRBV15 with TRBJ1-1, with TRBD1 identical over 7 bases. Looked up from germline, CDR1 is LNHNV and CDR2 is YYDKDF (reference sequence). This CDR3 has 15 amino acids. The junction had 8 bases not matched to a gene; V was cut back by 0 bases and J by 7 bases. The CDR3: CATSRDQRGRDEAFF. CDR3 sequence (DNA): TGTGCCACCAGCAGAGATCAGAGGGGGCGGGATGAAGCTTTCTTT. The full variable domain, with the rest looked up from reference TRBV15 and TRBJ1-1, is DAMVIQNPRYQVTQFGKPVTLSCSQTLNHNVMYWYQQKSSQAPKLLFHYYDKDFNNEADTPDNFQSRRPNTSFCFLDIRSPGLGDTAMYLCATSRDQRGRDEAFFGQGTRLTVV.

The V call is TRBV7-3, the J call TRBJ2-3, with D tentatively TRBD1 (5 bases). Deletions cut 2 bases from V and 3 bases from J, with 9 bases between. Per the germline V gene, CDR1 is SGHTA and CDR2 is FQGTGA. The CDR3 runs to 14 residues. The CDR3 DNA reads as TGTGCCAGCAGCTTAGGCAGGGCAACAGATACGCAGTATTTT. It codes for CASSLGRATDTQYF. The variable domain in full, completed from reference TRBV7-3 and TRBJ2-3, reads GAGVSQTPSNKVTEKGKYVELRCDPISGHTALYWYRQSLGQGPEFLIYFQGTGAADDSGLPNDRFFAVRPEGSVSTLKIQRTERGDSAVYLCASSLGRATDTQYFGPGTRLTVL.

This rearrangement joins TRBV5-1 to TRBJ1-2, with D uncertain. Per germline, CDR1 SGHRS and CDR2 YFSETQ. The CDR3 contains 13 residues. The V end was cut by 4 bases, the J end by 8 bases, with 15 bases between. This CDR3 reads CASSKTPSEGYTF. The CDR3 nucleotides are TGCGCCAGCAGCAAGACACCCTCTGAAGGCTACACCTTC.

The J gene is TRBJ1-1, the V gene TRBV29-1, with D possibly TRBD1 on 5 matching bases. The ends were cut back, 3 bases at V and 3 bases at J, with 8 bases in the middle. The germline gives CDR1 SQVTM, CDR2 ANQGSEA. The CDR3 is 12 amino acids. As DNA, the CDR3 is TGCAGCGTTGAGGGGGAGGACACTGAAGCTTTCTTT. Encoded protein: CSVEGEDTEAFF.

This clone has just a few counts. The V and J genes are TRBV4-1 and TRBJ1-5; 8 bases fit TRBD1. CDR3 length equals 15 residues. The ends lost 0 bases at V and 4 bases at J; junction bases unmatched: 2. Germline V gene lookup returns CDR1 MGHRA and CDR2 YSYEKL. The CDR3 loop reads CASSQERTGNQPQHF. The CDR3 DNA follows: TGCGCCAGCAGCCAAGAAAGGACAGGGAATCAGCCCCAGCATTTT.

This sequence joins TRBV9 and TRBJ2-7, with D possibly matching TRBD1 (6 bases). The CDR3 covers 14 residues. Germline V gives CDR1 SGDLS, CDR2 YYNGEE. V shed 0 bases and J shed 2 bases, with 9 bases lying between them. The CDR3 sequence is CASSVAGTTYEQYF. The DNA for the CDR3 is TGTGCCAGCAGCGTAGCCGGGACAACCTACGAGCAGTACTTC.

V usage is TRBV2 and J usage is TRBJ2-7; TRBD2 might be the D (6 bases). In germline, CDR1 is SNHLY, CDR2 FYNNEI. V lost 2 bases and J 6 bases, leaving 14 bases between the germline ends. This CDR3 spans 14 amino acids. CDR3 bases: TGTGCCAGCAGTGAATACGGGGGTTCGGGCGAGCAGTACTTC. Amino acids: CASSEYGGSGEQYF.

The CDR3 nucleotides read TGTGCCAGCAGTAAGGAAGGGCAGGGTTCACCCCTCCACTTT. This sequence encodes CASSKEGQGSPLHF. The genes are TRBV2 and TRBJ1-6, with a weak D call TRBD1 (5 bases). The CDR3 is 14 amino acids. The germline V gene has CDR1 SNHLY and CDR2 FYNNEI. Trimming stripped 5 bases from V and 9 bases from J, with 14 bases between.

The chain uses TRBV6-5 and TRBJ2-7; 11 nucleotides match TRBD2. Germline CDR1 is MNHEY and CDR2 is SVGAGI. This CDR3 contains 15 residues. V gave up 5 bases and J gave up 3 bases; unmatched junction bases: 6. CDR3 bases: TGTGCCAGCAGTGGCGTTACTAGCGGGGGCTACGAGCAGTACTTC. Translation gives CASSGVTSGGYEQYF.

The chain uses TRBV5-1 and TRBJ2-1, with 10 bases matching TRBD2. J lost 10 bases, V lost 3 bases, and 4 bases had no gene match. The CDR3 consists of 13 residues. Germline lookup yields CDR1 SGHRS and CDR2 YFSETQ. The CDR3 nucleotides read TGCGCCAGCAGCTATTATAGCGGGGGGGAGCAGTTCTTC. Its translation: CASSYYSGGEQFF.

This clone was observed a few times. The chain recombines TRBV5-1 with TRBJ2-7; possible D gene TRBD1, 6 bases. The CDR3 consists of 15 residues. CDR1 is SGHRS and CDR2 is YFSETQ in the germline V gene. V was shortened by 2 bases and J by 3 bases, with 15 bases between the two germline ends. The CDR3 nucleotides read TGCGCCAGCAGCTTTACCGGGACAAGATACTACGAGCAGTACTTC. It yields the protein CASSFTGTRYYEQYF.

To note about this clone: Its ends do not fully match the called genes, so a read error is possible. V is TRBV7-9 and J is TRBJ1-3; D not certain. Germline V gene lookup returns CDR1 SEHNR and CDR2 FQNEAQ (reference sequence). The CDR3 consists of 15 residues. In DNA, the CDR3 is TGTTCCAGCACCCCATCCAACAAGATTGGAAACACCATATATTTT. It encodes CSSTPSNKIGNTIYF. Combining the CDR3 with reference TRBV7-9 and TRBJ1-3 gives the whole variable domain DTGVSQNPRHKITKRGQNVTFRCDPISEHNRLYWYRQTLGQGPEFLTYFQNEAQLEKSRLLSDRFSAERPKGSFSTLEIQRTEQGDSAMYLCSSTPSNKIGNTIYFGEGSWLTVV.

The V gene is TRBV5-4, the J gene TRBJ2-3; tentative D call: TRBD2 (5 bases). V lost 0 bases and J lost 5, with 16 bases in between. Germline CDR1 and CDR2: SGHNT and YYREEE (reference sequence). This CDR3 spans 16 amino acids. The CDR3: CASSLADLRGRDTQYF. CDR3 coding DNA: TGTGCCAGCAGCTTGGCCGATTTGAGAGGGCGAGATACGCAGTATTTT.

The V and J genes are TRBV2 and TRBJ2-1; 7 nucleotides match TRBD1. V dropped 6 bases and J dropped 6; count of bases not matched to a gene: 8. Germline V gene lookup returns CDR1 SNHLY and CDR2 FYNNEI. The CDR3 loop spans 14 amino acids. The DNA of the CDR3 is TGTGCCAGCAGCCAGACAGGGTCGGTCAATGAGCAGTTCTTC. Protein: CASSQTGSVNEQFF.

This clone was recorded a few times. This chain uses TRBV30 with TRBJ1-6, with 8 nucleotides matching TRBD1. Germline assignment: CDR1 GTSNPN and CDR2 SVGIG (reference sequence). The CDR3 length is 13 residues. Losses at the gene ends were 0 bases for V and 8 bases for J; bases not matched to a gene: 0. CDR3 nucleotides: TGTGCCTGGAGTGTGGACAGGGATTCACCCCTCCACTTT. Protein sequence: CAWSVDRDSPLHF.

CDR3 protein: CASSATEDTQYF. For the CDR3, the DNA is TGTGCCAGCAGCGCCACAGAAGATACGCAGTATTTT. This sequence joins TRBV9 and TRBJ2-3; D is unclear. This CDR3 region has 12 residues. Trimming took off 3 bases at V and 5 bases at J, with 7 bases between the two ends. Per germline, CDR1 SGDLS and CDR2 YYNGEE.

This chain uses TRBV4-2 with TRBJ1-4; no clear D gene. CDR3 length equals 14 residues. The germline V gene encodes CDR1 LGHNA and CDR2 YNFKEQ. V was clipped by 8 bases and J by 4 bases, with 14 bases between them. For the CDR3, the DNA is TGTGCCAGCGGCCGGAGAAATTTTAATGAAAAACTGTTTTTT. Translating it yields CASGRRNFNEKLFF.

The chain couples TRBV7-6 to TRBJ2-3; D might be TRBD2 (7 bases). V was shortened by 6 bases and J by 0 bases, with 16 bases between the two germline ends. This CDR3 contains 16 residues. Germline V gene lookup returns CDR1 SGHVS and CDR2 FNYEAQ. The CDR3 loop reads CASSLGGLSSTDTQYF. The DNA for the CDR3 is TGTGCCAGCAGTCTCGGGGGGCTTTCTAGCACAGATACGCAGTATTTT.

The chain carries TRBV11-3 and TRBJ2-1, with TRBD1 matching over 9 bases. CDR1 SGHNT and CDR2 YENEEA come from the germline V gene. The CDR3 loop spans 12 amino acids. The trim removed 5 bases at V and 11 bases at J, leaving 4 bases unmatched. The CDR3 sequence is CASSTGTGKQFF. The DNA of the CDR3 is TGTGCCAGCAGCACGGGGACAGGGAAGCAGTTCTTC.

This clone was found once. The gene calls are TRBV6-5 and TRBJ1-2; 10 nucleotides line up with TRBD1. The J segment lost 4 bases and the V segment lost 6 bases, leaving 5 bases of the junction unmatched. In germline, CDR1 is MNHEY, CDR2 SVGAGI. CDR3 length equals 14 residues. CDR3 nucleotide sequence: TGTGCCAGCAGCCTCGGACAGGGGGTCTATGGCTACACCTTC. It codes for CASSLGQGVYGYTF.

This rearrangement joins TRBV19 to TRBJ2-2; TRBD1 is a possible D gene (6 bases). CDR1 is LNHDA and CDR2 is SQIVND in the germline V gene (reference sequence). CDR3 size: 16 residues. Trimming shortened V by 6 bases and J by 0 bases, and 14 bases separated the two germline ends. This CDR3 reads CASSSWGTTNTGELFF. For the CDR3, the DNA is TGTGCCAGTAGCTCCTGGGGGACAACGAACACCGGGGAGCTGTTTTTT.

This chain links TRBV7-2 with TRBJ2-7; unclear D gene. Trimming cost V 11 bases and J 2 bases, with 16 bases left between them. The germline gives CDR1 SGHTA, CDR2 FQGNSA. The CDR3 spans 13 residues. The CDR3 loop reads CASSLSSTYEQYF. CDR3 DNA sequence: TGTGCCTCATCTCTGAGTAGTACCTACGAGCAGTACTTC.

This clone has more than one count but fewer than ten. CDR3 in amino acids: CASSQKYTGVGNTIYF. Here the CDR3 DNA reads TGTGCCAGCAGCCAAAAATACACAGGGGTTGGAAACACCATATATTTT. The chain uses TRBV13 and TRBJ1-3, with 7 bases that match TRBD1. This CDR3 has 16 amino acids. V lost 5 bases, J lost 3 bases, and 10 bases stayed unmatched. In germline, CDR1 is PRHDT, CDR2 FYEKMQ (reference sequence).

The rearrangement joins TRBV19 to TRBJ2-3; TRBD1 might be the D (6 bases). Germline V gives CDR1 LNHDA, CDR2 SQIVND (reference sequence). The CDR3 extends over 14 amino acids. Trimming removed 0 bases from V and 3 bases from J, with 7 bases in between. The CDR3 here is CASSIDGTTDTQYF. The CDR3 DNA follows: TGTGCCAGTAGTATAGATGGGACAACAGATACGCAGTATTTT.

The rearrangement links TRBV7-8 to TRBJ1-4; TRBD1 matches 7 bases. This CDR3 spans 18 amino acids. Germline trimming cut 8 bases from V and 3 bases from J; bases unmatched to any gene: 18. Germline CDR1 and CDR2: SGHVS and FQNEAQ. CDR3 protein: CASSLPDRDRTSNEKLFF. The DNA for the CDR3 is TGTGCCAGCTCCCTACCTGATCGGGACAGAACTTCTAATGAAAAACTGTTTTTT.

V usage is TRBV18 and J usage is TRBJ2-4; 7 bases map to TRBD2. CDR3 length equals 13 residues. The trim removed 3 bases at V and 7 bases at J, leaving 3 bases unmatched. Germline V CDR1 and CDR2: KGHSH, LQKENI. The CDR3 loop is CASSPGGDNIQYF. In nucleotides, the CDR3 is TGTGCCAGCTCACCGGGGGGGGACAACATTCAGTACTTC.

The genes are TRBV23-1 and TRBJ1-3; 7 bases fit TRBD1. TRBV23-1 is flagged as an ORF with uncertain function. CDR3 length: 14 amino acids. With 4 bases clipped from V and 5 bases from J, the junction kept 5 bases outside the gene matches. The CDR3, as DNA: TGCGCCAGCAGTCCCCAGGGGGTACGAAACACCATATATTTT. It codes for CASSPQGVRNTIYF.